These T cell receptor beta chains were read from a single sample in a study of blood T cell repertoires in COVID-19. The table came from immunoSEQ multiplex PCR; TCRdb's copy has only in-frame clones and leaves some out. The sample consists of around 99,000 clones, less than 85% of them appearing once. Sequences were obtained from peripheral blood. The receptors were gathered from an elderly woman with active or convalescent COVID-19. Each CDR3 is given with its conserved first and last residue. The order of the fields is CDR3 protein, CDR3 DNA, V gene, clone size, J gene, D gene. D genes are given only for firm matches. Some rows have no size entry. The others give once, few or many, or a class for an expanded clone.

CDR3 protein: CATSDRYEQYF; CDR3 DNA: TGTGCCACCAGTGACCGGTACGAGCAGTACTTC; V gene: TRBV24-1; clone size: .; J gene: TRBJ2-7; D gene: .
CDR3 protein: CASSSLAGPYNEQFF; CDR3 DNA: TGTGCCAGCAGCTCCTTAGCGGGCCCTTACAATGAGCAGTTCTTC; V gene: TRBV11-2; clone size: .; J gene: TRBJ2-1; D gene: TRBD2
CDR3 protein: CASKRQYSNQPQHF; CDR3 DNA: TGTGCCAGTAAAAGACAGTATAGCAATCAGCCCCAGCATTTT; V gene: TRBV19; clone size: .; J gene: TRBJ1-5; D gene: .
CDR3 protein: CSVEEDRVGGYTF; CDR3 DNA: TGCAGCGTTGAAGAGGACAGGGTTGGTGGCTACACCTTC; V gene: TRBV29-1; clone size: .; J gene: TRBJ1-2; D gene: TRBD1
CDR3 protein: CASSQDPGTSGRRDEQFF; CDR3 DNA: TGCGCCAGCAGCCAAGATCCCGGAACTAGCGGGAGAAGGGATGAGCAGTTCTTC; V gene: TRBV4-1; clone size: .; J gene: TRBJ2-1; D gene: TRBD2
CDR3 protein: CASSLGGASNEQFF; CDR3 DNA: TGCGCCAGCAGCTTGGGGGGAGCCTCCAATGAGCAGTTCTTC; V gene: TRBV5-1; clone size: once; J gene: TRBJ2-1; D gene: .
CDR3 protein: CASSQRGGSSYEQYF; CDR3 DNA: TGTGCCAGCAGCCAAAGGGGCGGAAGCTCCTACGAGCAGTACTTC; V gene: TRBV7-7; clone size: .; J gene: TRBJ2-7; D gene: .
CDR3 protein: CASSIGTPGAFF; CDR3 DNA: TGTGCCAGCAGTATCGGGACACCTGGAGCTTTCTTT; V gene: TRBV28; clone size: .; J gene: TRBJ1-1; D gene: .
CDR3 protein: CASRSGSNEQFF; CDR3 DNA: TGTGCCAGCCGTAGCGGGAGCAATGAGCAGTTCTTC; V gene: TRBV11-2; clone size: .; J gene: TRBJ2-1; D gene: TRBD2
CDR3 protein: CASSLLSGQYNEQFF; CDR3 DNA: TGTGCCAGCAGCTTATTATCTGGGCAGTACAATGAGCAGTTCTTC; V gene: TRBV7-3; clone size: .; J gene: TRBJ2-1; D gene: .
CDR3 protein: CASTSQQGANTEAFF; CDR3 DNA: TGTGCCTCTACCTCGCAACAGGGGGCGAACACTGAAGCTTTCTTT; V gene: TRBV10-3; clone size: .; J gene: TRBJ1-1; D gene: TRBD1
CDR3 protein: CASSLRQIIVGTSVRIYEQYF; CDR3 DNA: TGCGCCAGCAGCTTGCGTCAGATAATTGTGGGGACTAGCGTGAGGATTTACGAGCAGTACTTC; V gene: TRBV5-1; clone size: .; J gene: TRBJ2-7; D gene: TRBD2
CDR3 protein: CASSEIGLGEYF; CDR3 DNA: TGTGCCAGCAGTGAAATAGGCCTAGGGGAGTACTTC; V gene: TRBV6-1; clone size: once; J gene: TRBJ2-7; D gene: .
CDR3 protein: CASRPGGGTGELFF; CDR3 DNA: TGTGCCAGCAGGCCGGGAGGCGGCACCGGGGAGCTGTTTTTT; V gene: TRBV6-5; clone size: .; J gene: TRBJ2-2; D gene: TRBD2
CDR3 protein: CASSVDGRYEQYF; CDR3 DNA: TGTGCCAGCAGCGTTGATGGCAGGTACGAGCAGTACTTC; V gene: TRBV9; clone size: once; J gene: TRBJ2-7; D gene: .
CDR3 protein: CASTPGTGVETQYF; CDR3 DNA: TGTGCCAGCACCCCTGGGACAGGGGTAGAGACCCAGTACTTC; V gene: TRBV7-2; clone size: .; J gene: TRBJ2-5; D gene: TRBD1
CDR3 protein: CASSVRQGNTEAFF; CDR3 DNA: TGTGCCAGCAGCGTCCGACAGGGAAACACTGAAGCTTTCTTT; V gene: TRBV13; clone size: .; J gene: TRBJ1-1; D gene: TRBD1
CDR3 protein: CASSLQTSGGYEQYF; CDR3 DNA: TGTGCCAGCAGTTTGCAGACTAGCGGAGGTTACGAGCAGTACTTC; V gene: TRBV28; clone size: once; J gene: TRBJ2-7; D gene: TRBD2
CDR3 protein: CARAGGGRGGYTF; CDR3 DNA: TGTGCCCGCGCGGGGGGGGGCCGGGGGGGCTACACCTTC; V gene: TRBV6-5; clone size: once; J gene: TRBJ1-2; D gene: .
CDR3 protein: CASSESTGTSGPQHF; CDR3 DNA: TGTGCCAGCAGTGAATCGACAGGGACCTCGGGGCCCCAGCATTTT; V gene: TRBV6-1; clone size: .; J gene: TRBJ1-5; D gene: TRBD1
CDR3 protein: CASSTRDRGLQPQHF; CDR3 DNA: TGTGCCAGCAGTACCCGGGACAGGGGGCTTCAGCCCCAGCATTTT; V gene: TRBV27; clone size: .; J gene: TRBJ1-5; D gene: TRBD1
CDR3 protein: CAWSSGQKAFF; CDR3 DNA: TGTGCCTGGAGTTCGGGACAGAAAGCTTTCTTT; V gene: TRBV30; clone size: .; J gene: TRBJ1-1; D gene: TRBD1
CDR3 protein: CASSIQINSPLHF; CDR3 DNA: TGTGCCAGCAGCATACAGATTAATTCACCCCTCCACTTT; V gene: TRBV7-2; clone size: .; J gene: TRBJ1-6; D gene: .
CDR3 protein: CASSPFVRGSDSPLHF; CDR3 DNA: TGTGCCAGCAGTCCCTTCGTCAGGGGGTCTGATTCACCCCTCCACTTT; V gene: TRBV2; clone size: .; J gene: TRBJ1-6; D gene: TRBD1
CDR3 protein: CASSLALGGLNTEAFF; CDR3 DNA: TGCGCCAGCAGCTTGGCCTTAGGGGGCCTGAACACTGAAGCTTTCTTT; V gene: TRBV5-1; clone size: .; J gene: TRBJ1-1; D gene: TRBD1
CDR3 protein: CSVDDRQIYNEQFF; CDR3 DNA: TGCAGCGTAGACGACAGGCAGATCTACAATGAGCAGTTCTTC; V gene: TRBV29-1; clone size: .; J gene: TRBJ2-1; D gene: .